Below are 25 T cell receptor beta chains sequenced from a single sample in a study of cytomegalovirus exposure and HLA in healthy donors. The PCR ran on 60 Vbeta and 13 Jbeta primers. Clones were read by immunoSEQ multiplex PCR, and TCRdb kept only the in-frame ones, dropping some. The sample includes about 190,000 clones, 75% to 90% of them seen just once. Sequencing used PBMCs. These receptors all come from a woman aged 45-60 years in good health and CMV-seropositive.

The chain has TRBV5-5 and TRBJ1-2, with a weak D call TRBD1 (6 bases). V was shortened by 2 bases and J by 7 bases, with 9 bases between the two germline ends. The CDR3 contains 12 residues. From germline, CDR1 is SGHKS and CDR2 YYEKEE (reference sequence). This CDR3 is CASSLDRFGYTF. DNA of the CDR3: TGTGCCAGCAGCTTAGACAGGTTTGGCTACACCTTC.

The gene calls are TRBV21-1 and TRBJ2-2; the listed D gene, TRBD2, was not tested against the DNA. TRBV21-1 has pseudogene status. There are 14 residues in the CDR3. The CDR3, as DNA: TGTGCCAGCAGCCCAGCGGGACTTACTGGGGAGCTGTTTTTT. This gives the protein CASSPAGLTGELFF.

This clone occurred a few times. The chain combines TRBV5-1 with TRBJ1-6, with a possible D match to TRBD1 (5 bases). V was clipped by 4 bases and J by 10 bases, with 18 bases between them. The CDR3 extends over 15 amino acids. Germline V gives CDR1 SGHRS, CDR2 YFSETQ. The CDR3 DNA follows: TGCGCCAGCAGCGTCTCCACGGGGGAGTCATCACCCCTCCACTTT. Translation gives CASSVSTGESSPLHF.

The chain is built from TRBV5-4 and TRBJ2-4; TRBD2 matches 14 bases. Germline V gene lookup returns CDR1 SGHNT and CDR2 YYREEE (reference sequence). V lost 4 bases to trimming and J lost 4 bases; unmatched junction nucleotides: 7. The CDR3 totals 17 residues. CDR3 sequence: CASSMRGTSGGKNIQYF. The DNA for the CDR3 is TGTGCCAGCAGCATGAGAGGGACTAGCGGGGGTAAAAACATTCAGTACTTC.

In its sample, this clone was seen a few times. The chain employs TRBV9 and TRBJ1-1, with D unresolved. Trimming left V 0 bases short and J 6 bases short, with 12 bases between. Germline CDR1 and CDR2: SGDLS and YYNGEE. This CDR3 contains 14 residues. The DNA of the CDR3 is TGTGCCAGCAGCGTAGGAGAGGAAGGTCCTGAAGCTTTCTTT. Amino acid sequence: CASSVGEEGPEAFF.

The genes are TRBV4-1 and TRBJ2-1; the match to TRBD2 covers 8 bases. V gave up 3 bases and J gave up 3 bases; unmatched junction bases: 7. The CDR3 extends over 16 amino acids. CDR1 and CDR2 (germline): MGHRA, YSYEKL. Here the CDR3 reads CASSQSAGGRYNEQFF. The CDR3 DNA follows: TGCGCCAGCAGCCAGTCCGCGGGGGGCCGCTACAATGAGCAGTTCTTC.

With respect to this clone: Relative to the germline gene, one junction end is altered; a read error may explain this. The gene calls are TRBV27 and TRBJ2-6; 10 positions match TRBD1. This CDR3 region has 13 residues. Germline values: CDR1 MNHEY, CDR2 SMNVEV (reference sequence). In nucleotides, the CDR3 is TGTGCCAGCCACGGGACAGGGGACAACGTCCTGACTTTC. Its protein is CASHGTGDNVLTF.

The CDR3 DNA sequence: TGCGCCAGCAGCAAAATCGCGAGCTCTGGGGCCAACGTCCTGACTTTC. It specifies CASSKIASSGANVLTF. This sequence joins TRBV5-1 and TRBJ2-6; D gene uncertain. Per germline, CDR1 SGHRS and CDR2 YFSETQ. The CDR3 length is 16 residues. The ends were cut back, 4 bases at V and 0 bases at J, with 11 bases in the middle. Full variable domain (remainder filled in from reference TRBV5-1 and TRBJ2-6): KAGVTQTPRYLIKTRGQQVTLSCSPISGHRSVSWYQQTPGQGLQFLFEYFSETQRNKGNFPGRFSGRQFSNSRSEMNVSTLELGDSALYLCASSKIASSGANVLTFGAGSRLTVL.

This clone was found once. The rearrangement links TRBV27 to TRBJ1-1; D may be TRBD1 (5 bases). The length of the CDR3 is 15 residues. Looked up from germline, CDR1 is MNHEY and CDR2 is SMNVEV (reference sequence). V dropped 2 bases and J dropped 0 bases, with 10 bases sitting between them. The CDR3 bases are TGTGCCAGCAGTTTAAACAGGATGCTGAACACTGAAGCTTTCTTT. Its translation: CASSLNRMLNTEAFF.

J is TRBJ1-2 and V is TRBV15; 7 nucleotides align to TRBD1. This CDR3 is built from 13 residues. From germline, CDR1 is LNHNV and CDR2 YYDKDF (reference sequence). J gave up 8 bases and V 0 bases, and 3 bases lay outside the gene matches. The CDR3 DNA reads as TGTGCCACCAGCAGAGACCCGACAGGGGGCTACACCTTC. Translation gives CATSRDPTGGYTF.

The J gene is TRBJ1-6, the V gene TRBV16; tentative D call: TRBD1 (6 bases). The CDR3 contains 18 residues. Trimming removed 2 bases at V and 10 bases at J, with 24 bases between. Germline V CDR1 and CDR2: KGHSY, FQNENV. CDR3: CASSQSLSGGLGGSPLHF. The CDR3 coding sequence is TGTGCCAGCAGCCAAAGTCTTTCGGGGGGCCTTGGGGGGTCACCCCTCCACTTT.

The chain has TRBV28 and TRBJ1-5; unclear D gene. The CDR3 runs 15 residues. With 4 bases removed from V and 3 bases from J, the gap between germline ends came to 13 bases. Germline lookup yields CDR1 MDHEN and CDR2 SYDVKM. The CDR3 spells CASSSRGSSNQPQHF. DNA of the CDR3: TGTGCCAGCAGTTCCCGGGGAAGCTCCAATCAGCCCCAGCATTTT.

A remark on this clone: A junction end diverges from the germline sequence, so it may reflect a read error. The V gene is TRBV2, the J gene TRBJ1-4, with 7 bases aligning to TRBD1. The germline CDR1 and CDR2 sequences are SNHLY and FYNNEI. This CDR3 comprises 11 residues. CDR3 residues: CASSVSEGASF. Written as DNA, the CDR3 is TGTGCCAGCAGTGTATCTGAGGGGGCGAGTTTT.

The chain carries TRBV7-9 and TRBJ2-3, with TRBD1 matching 8 bases. This CDR3 has 16 amino acids. V lost 5 bases and J lost 0; bases outside the gene matches: 7. Germline loops: CDR1 SEHNR, CDR2 FQNEAQ (reference sequence). In DNA form, the CDR3 reads TGTGCCAGCAGCCCCGCGACAGGGGCTAGCACAGATACGCAGTATTTT. This translates into CASSPATGASTDTQYF.

The V call is TRBV10-3, the J call TRBJ2-7, with TRBD2 as a possible D gene (5 bases). This CDR3 is 14 amino acids long. Trimming removed 4 bases from V and 5 bases from J, with 15 bases in between. CDR1 and CDR2 from the germline V gene are ENHRY and SYGVKD. The CDR3: CAISARAGLHEQYF. The CDR3 bases are TGTGCCATCAGTGCGAGGGCAGGTCTCCACGAGCAGTACTTC.

The CDR3 region is CASSQGGEQYF. The CDR3 nucleotides read TGTGCCAGCAGCCAGGGTGGCGAGCAGTACTTC. The V and J genes are TRBV5-6 and TRBJ2-7; D may be TRBD1 (5 bases). CDR1 SGHDT and CDR2 YYEEEE come from the germline V gene. The CDR3 is 11 amino acids. The V end lost 4 bases, the J end lost 6 bases, and 8 bases lay between the germline ends.

This clone was seen once. V usage is TRBV9 and J usage is TRBJ1-6; D not certain. The CDR3 loop spans 13 amino acids. Trimming removed 2 bases at V and 15 bases at J, with 15 bases between. Germline V CDR1 and CDR2: SGDLS, YYNGEE. The CDR3 loop is CASSVTRDGVLHF. The CDR3 DNA follows: TGTGCCAGCAGCGTCACACGGGATGGGGTCCTCCACTTT.

This chain joins TRBV4-1 and TRBJ1-1; D remains ambiguous. Between the trimmed V and J ends, which lost 6 bases and 4 bases, there was a span of 12 bases. The CDR3 contains 13 residues. CDR1 MGHRA and CDR2 YSYEKL come from the germline V gene. The CDR3 is CASSKREGTEAFF. Written as DNA, the CDR3 is TGCGCCAGCAGTAAAAGAGAGGGCACTGAAGCTTTCTTT.

V usage is TRBV5-5 and J usage is TRBJ2-7; 10 bases fit TRBD1. Germline CDR1 SGHKS, CDR2 YYEKEE (reference sequence). The CDR3 loop spans 14 amino acids. After removal of 0 bases from V and 6 bases from J, the junction contained 3 bases not matched to a gene. The CDR3 protein is CASSLGTGGGEQYF. CDR3 DNA sequence: TGTGCCAGCAGCTTGGGGACAGGGGGAGGCGAGCAGTACTTC.

The chain joins TRBV5-1 to TRBJ2-1; 10 bases fit TRBD2. Per the germline V gene, CDR1 is SGHRS and CDR2 is YFSETQ. The J segment lost 6 bases and the V segment lost 6 bases, leaving 6 bases of the junction unmatched. The CDR3 length is 14 residues. CDR3 nucleotide sequence: TGCGCCAGCACCTCCCGGACTAGCGGCAATGAGCAGTTCTTC. This gives the protein CASTSRTSGNEQFF.

This chain joins TRBV9 and TRBJ2-2; 16 nucleotides align to TRBD2. The CDR3 is 17 amino acids. The V gene's germline CDR1 is SGDLS and CDR2 YYNGEE. Trimming cost V 4 bases and J 5 bases; bases outside gene matches: 5. Written as DNA, the CDR3 is TGTGCCAGCAGCCCGGGACTAGCGGGGGGGCCAACCGGGGAGCTGTTTTTT. Protein sequence: CASSPGLAGGPTGELFF. Filled out from reference TRBV9 and TRBJ2-2, the complete variable domain reads DSGVTQTPKHLITATGQRVTLRCSPRSGDLSVYWYQQSLDQGLQFLIQYYNGEERAKGNILERFSAQQFPDLHSELNLSSLELGDSALYFCASSPGLAGGPTGELFFGEGSRLTVL.

This chain connects TRBV5-5 to TRBJ2-3, with D perhaps TRBD1 (6 bases). The germline CDR1 and CDR2 sequences are SGHKS and YYEKEE (reference sequence). The CDR3 consists of 15 residues. V shed 4 bases and J shed 0 bases, with 12 bases lying between them. The CDR3 is CASSPDSYSTDTQYF. CDR3 sequence (DNA): TGTGCCAGCAGCCCGGACAGTTATAGCACAGATACGCAGTATTTT.

V gene TRBV2 combines with J gene TRBJ1-1; D is ambiguous. Germline V lookup: CDR1 SNHLY, CDR2 FYNNEI. Trimming shortened V by 4 bases and J by 2 bases, and 8 bases separated the two germline ends. The CDR3 loop spans 13 amino acids. CDR3 in DNA: TGTGCCAGCAGTGCTGAGGGTAACACTGAAGCTTTCTTT. Translation gives CASSAEGNTEAFF.

The chain recombines TRBV4-3 with TRBJ2-5; D ambiguous. CDR1 LGHNA and CDR2 YSLEER come from the germline V gene. Trimming stripped 0 bases from V and 3 bases from J, with 14 bases between. The CDR3 totals 16 residues. Here the CDR3 DNA reads TGCGCCAGCAGCCAAGATCCCACTTCGTTAGAAGAGACCCAGTACTTC. Residues: CASSQDPTSLEETQYF.

The chain links TRBV2 to TRBJ2-5; D remains unclear. The germline CDR1 and CDR2 sequences are SNHLY and FYNNEI. Deletions cut 9 bases from V and 4 bases from J, with 9 bases between. CDR3 length: 11 residues. CDR3 region: CASRRVETQYF. The CDR3 DNA is TGTGCCAGTCGTCGAGTAGAGACCCAGTACTTC.